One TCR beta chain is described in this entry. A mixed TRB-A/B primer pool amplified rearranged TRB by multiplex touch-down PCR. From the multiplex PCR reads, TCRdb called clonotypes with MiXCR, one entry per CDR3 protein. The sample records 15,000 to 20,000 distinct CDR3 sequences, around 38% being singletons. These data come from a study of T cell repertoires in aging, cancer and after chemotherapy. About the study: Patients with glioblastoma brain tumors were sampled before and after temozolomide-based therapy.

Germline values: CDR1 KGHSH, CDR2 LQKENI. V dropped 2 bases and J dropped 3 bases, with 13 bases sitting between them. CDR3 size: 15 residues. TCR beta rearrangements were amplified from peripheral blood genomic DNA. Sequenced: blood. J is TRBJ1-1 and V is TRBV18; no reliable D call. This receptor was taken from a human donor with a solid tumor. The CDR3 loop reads CASSPFIFEDTEAFF. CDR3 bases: TGTGCCAGCTCACCATTCATCTTTGAGGACACTGAAGCTTTCTTT.